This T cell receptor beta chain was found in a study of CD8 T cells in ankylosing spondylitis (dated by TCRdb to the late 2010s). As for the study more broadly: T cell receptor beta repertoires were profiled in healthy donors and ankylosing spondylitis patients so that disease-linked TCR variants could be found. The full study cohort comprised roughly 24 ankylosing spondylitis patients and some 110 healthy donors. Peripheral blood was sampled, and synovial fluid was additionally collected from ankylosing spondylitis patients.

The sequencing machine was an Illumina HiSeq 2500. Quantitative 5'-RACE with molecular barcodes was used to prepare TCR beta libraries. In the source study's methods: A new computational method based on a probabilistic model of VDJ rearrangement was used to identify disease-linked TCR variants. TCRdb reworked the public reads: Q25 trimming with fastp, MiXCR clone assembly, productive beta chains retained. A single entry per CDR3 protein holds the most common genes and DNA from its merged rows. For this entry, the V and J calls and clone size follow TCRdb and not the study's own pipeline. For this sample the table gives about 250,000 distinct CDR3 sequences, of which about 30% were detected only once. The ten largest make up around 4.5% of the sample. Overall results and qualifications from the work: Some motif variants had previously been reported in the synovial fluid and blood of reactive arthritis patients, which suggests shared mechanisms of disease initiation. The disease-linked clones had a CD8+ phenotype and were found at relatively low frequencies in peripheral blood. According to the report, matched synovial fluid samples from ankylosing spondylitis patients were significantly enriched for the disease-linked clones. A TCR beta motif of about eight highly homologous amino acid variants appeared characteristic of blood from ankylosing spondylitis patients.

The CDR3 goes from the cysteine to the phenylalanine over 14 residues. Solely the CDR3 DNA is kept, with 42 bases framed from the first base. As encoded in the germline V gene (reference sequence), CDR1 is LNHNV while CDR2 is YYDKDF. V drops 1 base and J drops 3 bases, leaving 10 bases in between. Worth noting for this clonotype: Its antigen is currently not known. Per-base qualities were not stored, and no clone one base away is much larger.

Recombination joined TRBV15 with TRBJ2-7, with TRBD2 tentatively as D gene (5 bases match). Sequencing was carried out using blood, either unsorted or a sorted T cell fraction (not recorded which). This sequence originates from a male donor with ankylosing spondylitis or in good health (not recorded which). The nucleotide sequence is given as TGTGCCACCAGCAGAGTTGGGGAGATCTACGAGCAGTACTTC. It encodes CATSRVGEIYEQYF.